Included here is one T cell receptor beta chain sequence, with context. Sequencing used immunoSEQ multiplex PCR; TCRdb keeps in-frame clones, though not all of them. The sample shows 350,000 to 450,000 clones, around 86% of them seen only once. This entry comes from a study of blood T cell repertoires in COVID-19. Across the whole study: The analysed material was cDNA or gDNA that came from T cells, B-cell-depleted T cells, or PBMCs.

Adults between roughly 18 and 100 years of age took part from approximately 24 US areas. V shed 7 bases and J 0 bases; nucleotides not matched to a gene: 9. This CDR3 region has 16 residues. Germline V gene lookup returns CDR1 SQVTM and CDR2 ANQGSEA. This sequence was found in a woman aged 50 to 60 who had recovered from COVID-19. The rearrangement uses TRBV29-1 and TRBJ1-4, with TRBD1 matching over 9 bases. The sequencing input was PBMCs or T cells enriched from blood (not recorded which). The CDR3 coding sequence is TGCAGCGCCCTAGGGGGACAGGGAACAACTAATGAAAAACTGTTTTTT. Its protein product is CSALGGQGTTNEKLFF.